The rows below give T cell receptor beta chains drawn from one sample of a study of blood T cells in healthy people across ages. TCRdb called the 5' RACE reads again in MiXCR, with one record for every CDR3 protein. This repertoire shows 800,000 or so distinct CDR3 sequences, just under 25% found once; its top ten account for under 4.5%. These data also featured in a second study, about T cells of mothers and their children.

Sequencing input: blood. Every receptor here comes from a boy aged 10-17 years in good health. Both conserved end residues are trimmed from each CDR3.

CDR3: AISVGTTDQPQH
V: TRBV10-3
J: TRBJ1-5

CDR3: ASSSTDGANEKLF
V: TRBV7-9
J: TRBJ1-4

CDR3: ASSYTVRLAGVGSTDTQY
V: TRBV6-2/TRBV6-3
J: TRBJ2-3

CDR3: ASSEEGNTEAF
V: TRBV2
J: TRBJ1-1

CDR3: ASSRTGQGNQPQH
V: TRBV6-5
J: TRBJ1-5

CDR3: ASRRGWNEQF
V: TRBV6-2/TRBV6-3
J: TRBJ2-1

CDR3: ASGNRVRSGANVLT
V: TRBV21-1
J: TRBJ2-6

CDR3: SARDGPNEKLF
V: TRBV20-1
J: TRBJ1-4

CDR3: ASSVEVDLYNEQF
V: TRBV9
J: TRBJ2-1

CDR3: ASRWDDEGTGRGHTGELF
V: TRBV21-1
J: TRBJ2-2

CDR3: ASSSGAPEAF
V: TRBV25-1
J: TRBJ1-1

CDR3: ASSYPTVTEAF
V: TRBV6-2/TRBV6-3
J: TRBJ1-1

CDR3: ATSRDAGRGKNIQY
V: TRBV15
J: TRBJ2-4

CDR3: ASSQAGTPNSPLH
V: TRBV3-1
J: TRBJ1-6

CDR3: ASSYSSPRQGSAGNTIY
V: TRBV6-5
J: TRBJ1-3

CDR3: ASSPGQGIRGYT
V: TRBV6-5
J: TRBJ1-2

CDR3: ASSVHVRAGQETQY
V: TRBV9
J: TRBJ2-5

CDR3: SVGAETQY
V: TRBV29-1
J: TRBJ2-5

CDR3: ASSAGTLSTDTQY
V: TRBV9
J: TRBJ2-3

CDR3: ATRQGAGANVLT
V: TRBV5-1
J: TRBJ2-6

CDR3: ASSAEGRAGYEQY
V: TRBV9
J: TRBJ2-7

CDR3: ATSSLSTGANVLT
V: TRBV15
J: TRBJ2-6

CDR3: ASRRGLATGELF
V: TRBV6-5
J: TRBJ2-2

CDR3: ASSLAGGAETQY
V: TRBV7-2
J: TRBJ2-5

CDR3: AWRDHGPQETQY
V: TRBV30
J: TRBJ2-5

CDR3: ASSQEGGYANTGELF
V: TRBV4-1
J: TRBJ2-2

CDR3: ASSASGGHYEQY
V: TRBV25-1
J: TRBJ2-7

CDR3: ASSLVLASLYNEQF
V: TRBV28
J: TRBJ2-1

CDR3: ASSRGQAGANVLT
V: TRBV3-1
J: TRBJ2-6

CDR3: ATSNHGGRVSGANVLT
V: TRBV15
J: TRBJ2-6

CDR3: ASSLVGSGTKNIQY
V: TRBV7-2
J: TRBJ2-4

CDR3: ASSYSMRQGSRPQH
V: TRBV6-2/TRBV6-3
J: TRBJ1-5

CDR3: ASSLSDRGSYEQY
V: TRBV27
J: TRBJ2-7